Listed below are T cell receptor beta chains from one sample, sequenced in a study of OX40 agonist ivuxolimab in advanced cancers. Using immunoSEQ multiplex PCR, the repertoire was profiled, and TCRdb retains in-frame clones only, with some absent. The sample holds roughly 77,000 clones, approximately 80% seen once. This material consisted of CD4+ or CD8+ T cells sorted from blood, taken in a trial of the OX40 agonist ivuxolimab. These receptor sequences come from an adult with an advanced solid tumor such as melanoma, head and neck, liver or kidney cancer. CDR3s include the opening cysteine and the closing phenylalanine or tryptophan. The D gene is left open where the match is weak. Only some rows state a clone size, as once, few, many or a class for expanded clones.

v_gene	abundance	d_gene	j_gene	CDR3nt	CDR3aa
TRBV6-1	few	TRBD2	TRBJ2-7	TGTGCCACCAATGAAGCAGGGAGGGGTTCCTACGAGCAGTACTTC	CATNEAGRGSYEQYF
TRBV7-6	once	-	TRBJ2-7	TGTGCCAGCAGCTTAAGTGTTAGTTCGGACGAGCAGTACTTC	CASSLSVSSDEQYF
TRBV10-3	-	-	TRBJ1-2	TGTGCCATCGGAAGTGGCGGACGCGACACCTTC	CAIGSGGRDTF
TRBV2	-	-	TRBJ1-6	TGTGCCAGCAGTGAGGTGGACGTAAAGTCCGAGCGTAACCCACCCCTCCACTTT	CASSEVDVKSERNPPLHF
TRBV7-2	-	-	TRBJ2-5	TGTGCCAGCAGCTTCGGCGGGCAGGCGGGCGAGGAGACCCAGTACTTC	CASSFGGQAGEETQYF
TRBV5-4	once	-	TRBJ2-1	TGTGCCAGCAACCCTAAGGGGGGTGAATACAATGAGCAGTTCTTC	CASNPKGGEYNEQFF
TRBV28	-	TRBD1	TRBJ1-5	TGTGCCAGCAGACAGGGACAGATCAATCAGCCCCAGCATTTT	CASRQGQINQPQHF
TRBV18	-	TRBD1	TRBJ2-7	TGTGCCAGCTCACAGGACAGGGGGCAGGGCGAGCAGTACTTC	CASSQDRGQGEQYF
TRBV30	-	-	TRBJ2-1	TGTGCCTGGACCTCAACCGATGAGCAGTTCTTC	CAWTSTDEQFF
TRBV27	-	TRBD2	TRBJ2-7	TGTGCCAGCAGTACGGGACTAGCGGGAGGAACATACGAGCAGTACTTC	CASSTGLAGGTYEQYF
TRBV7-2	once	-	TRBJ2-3	TGTGCCAGCAGCTTTGTCAAGGGGGGGCCAGAAGATACGCAGTATTTT	CASSFVKGGPEDTQYF
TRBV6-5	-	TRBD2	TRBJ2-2	TGTGCCAGCAGTTACTCTGGCGGGAGGGCCGGAGGGGAGCTGTTTTTT	CASSYSGGRAGGELFF
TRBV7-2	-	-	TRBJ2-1	TGTGCCAGCAGCCTCCCTCCTAGCGCATCCTACAATGAGCAGTTCTTC	CASSLPPSASYNEQFF
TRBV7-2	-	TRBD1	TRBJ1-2	TGTGCCAGCAGCTTAGCTAGTCAGGGGGTTGGCGGCTATGGCTACACCTTC	CASSLASQGVGGYGYTF
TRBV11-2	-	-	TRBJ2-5	TGTGCCAGCAGCCCCGACGGACGTAACCAGTACTTC	CASSPDGRNQYF
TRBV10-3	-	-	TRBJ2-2	TGTGCCATCAGTGAGTCTGTAGGTCAGGGGAACACCGGGGAGCTGTTTTTT	CAISESVGQGNTGELFF
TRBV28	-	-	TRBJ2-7	TGTGCCAGCGAGGGGGGCGCGGTCCACGAGCAGTACTTC	CASEGGAVHEQYF
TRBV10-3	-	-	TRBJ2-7	TGTGCCATCAGTGGACAGTCCTCCTACGAGCAGTACTTC	CAISGQSSYEQYF
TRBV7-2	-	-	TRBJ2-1	TGTGCCAGCAGCACTACCAGGGGGGGGAGCAATGAGCAGTTCTTC	CASSTTRGGSNEQFF
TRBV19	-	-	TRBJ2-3	TGTGCCAGTAAGCAGGGACTGGCGGCGAGCACAGATACGCAGTATTTT	CASKQGLAASTDTQYF